A single sample gave rise to the 21 T cell receptor beta chains below, sequenced in a study of T cells in severe cutaneous drug reactions. Carbamazepine had induced Stevens-Johnson syndrome or toxic epidermal necrolysis in the sequenced donors. TCR subtype-specific primers in iRepertoire multiplex PCR prepared libraries for bulk and single-cell sequencing. Reprocessing the multiplex PCR reads, TCRdb reports a single entry for every CDR3 protein and omits DNA. Its table lists some 1,400 distinct CDR3 sequences. The sequencing input was cells from a skin blister. Receptors originate from a human donor with a severe cutaneous adverse drug reaction.

The genes are TRBV20-1 and TRBJ1-6; TCRdb returns TRBD1, unconfirmable since there is no DNA. The CDR3 has 13 amino acids. Germline lookup yields CDR1 DFQATT and CDR2 SNEGSKA (reference sequence). The CDR3 reads CSASDRGNSPLHF.

Judged by frequency, this clonotype is medium-sized. V is TRBV7-2 and J is TRBJ2-5; the TRBD2 assignment by TCRdb is unverifiable without DNA. Germline V CDR1 and CDR2: SGHTA, FQGNSA. The CDR3 runs to 17 residues. CDR3 residues: CASSLRGLAGWSETQYF.

The chain uses TRBV5-1 and TRBJ2-5; TCRdb's D gene call, TRBD1, goes unchecked for lack of DNA. The length of the CDR3 is 15 residues. Germline assignment: CDR1 SGHRS and CDR2 YFSETQ. This chain's CDR3 is CASSYGQAGRETQYF. The complete variable domain, with remaining parts taken from reference TRBV5-1 and TRBJ2-5, reads KAGVTQTPRYLIKTRGQQVTLSCSPISGHRSVSWYQQTPGQGLQFLFEYFSETQRNKGNFPGRFSGRQFSNSRSEMNVSTLELGDSALYLCASSYGQAGRETQYFGPGTRLLVL.

The chain employs TRBV28 and TRBJ2-1; the D call of TRBD2 rests on TCRdb alone, since no DNA is present to check it. The germline V gene has CDR1 MDHEN and CDR2 SYDVKM. The CDR3 length is 14 residues. CDR3 protein: CASSRGLARYEQFF.

The CDR3 protein is CSARLPTYVQETQYF. The chain has TRBV20-1 and TRBJ2-5. Germline assignment: CDR1 DFQATT and CDR2 SNEGSKA (reference sequence). This CDR3 comprises 15 residues.

According to its frequency, this clonotype is medium-sized (0.01 to 0.1%). The CDR3 loop reads CASSASGTGLRPQHF. V and J are TRBV28 and TRBJ1-5; with no DNA, the TCRdb D assignment of TRBD1 cannot be verified. The CDR3 contains 15 residues. CDR1 MDHEN and CDR2 SYDVKM come from the germline V gene.

The gene calls are TRBV4-1 and TRBJ2-7; TCRdb calls TRBD2, which cannot be checked without DNA. CDR3 length: 19 residues. CDR1 is MGHRA, CDR2 YSYEKL, per germline. This CDR3 reads CASSQDGPPSGGSSYEQYF.

In terms of frequency, this clonotype is medium-sized. J is TRBJ1-1 and V is TRBV4-2; the D call of TRBD1 rests on TCRdb alone, since no DNA is present to check it. The CDR3 spans 15 residues. From germline, CDR1 is LGHNA and CDR2 YNFKEQ. The chain's CDR3 is CASSQVRDRRIEAFF.

The rearrangement links TRBV7-2 to TRBJ2-7. The CDR3 consists of 13 residues. Germline lookup yields CDR1 SGHTA and CDR2 FQGNSA. Here the CDR3 reads CASSLLAPYEQYF.

This clonotype is deemed medium-sized by its frequency. This chain uses TRBV7-6 with TRBJ2-5; checking the TCRdb D call of TRBD2 is not possible without DNA. Germline loops: CDR1 SGHVS, CDR2 FNYEAQ. This CDR3 spans 15 amino acids. The CDR3 sequence is CASSLVRGIKETQYF.

Judged by frequency, this clonotype is medium-sized (0.01 to 0.1%). J is TRBJ1-3 and V is TRBV7-2. Germline values: CDR1 SGHTA, CDR2 FQGNSA. The CDR3 sequence is 17 residues long. The CDR3 loop is CASSLATGQGLGNTIYF.

This clonotype counts as medium-sized by frequency. V is TRBV6-1 and J is TRBJ1-2; the D call of TRBD1 rests on TCRdb alone, since no DNA is present to check it. CDR1 MNHNS and CDR2 SASEGT come from the germline V gene. This CDR3 region has 15 residues. The CDR3 sequence: CASSSRDRPPHGYTF.

In terms of frequency, this clonotype is medium-sized. The J gene is TRBJ2-7, the V gene TRBV6-1; TCRdb's assignment of TRBD1 cannot be checked, as there is no DNA. Germline V gives CDR1 MNHNS, CDR2 SASEGT. The CDR3 totals 15 residues. The CDR3 reads CASSEEGGLSYEQYF.

This clonotype is identified as medium-sized (0.01 to 0.1%) from frequency. CDR3 protein: CASSLRLAGNPTDTQYF. The J gene is TRBJ2-3, the V gene TRBV7-2; the D call of TRBD2 rests on TCRdb alone, since no DNA is present to check it. The CDR3 is 17 residues long. Germline CDR1 SGHTA, CDR2 FQGNSA.

The chain has TRBV5-6 and TRBJ2-3; there is no DNA to check the TCRdb D call of TRBD2. Germline lookup yields CDR1 SGHDT and CDR2 YYEEEE. This CDR3 contains 16 residues. CDR3 sequence reads: CASSRRTSRRTDTQYF.

Considering frequency, this clonotype is medium-sized. The chain carries TRBV18 and TRBJ2-5. The CDR3 covers 12 residues. Germline assignment: CDR1 KGHSH and CDR2 LQKENI. The chain's CDR3 is CASSPRRETQYF.

This clonotype is medium-sized by frequency. The chain is built from TRBV7-2 and TRBJ2-1; lacking DNA, the TRBD1 call made by TCRdb goes unchecked. This CDR3 spans 13 amino acids. Looked up from germline, CDR1 is SGHTA and CDR2 is FQGNSA. The CDR3 reads CASSLGTGIEQFF.

In terms of frequency, this clonotype is medium-sized. The chain is built from TRBV19 and TRBJ1-1; TCRdb gives TRBD1 as the D gene, but with no DNA this cannot be confirmed. Germline V gene lookup returns CDR1 LNHDA and CDR2 SQIVND (reference sequence). The CDR3 is 14 residues long. The CDR3 spells CASLERGVNTEAFF.

The chain is built from TRBV7-9 and TRBJ2-7; checking the TCRdb D call of TRBD1 is not possible without DNA. Germline V lookup: CDR1 SEHNR, CDR2 FQNEAQ (reference sequence). The length of the CDR3 is 14 residues. CDR3 sequence: CASSLGDRAHEQYF.

The CDR3 is CAWSEPQTYEQYF. The chain links TRBV30 to TRBJ2-7; the D gene TCRdb calls, TRBD1, cannot be checked with no DNA. Per the germline V gene, CDR1 is GTSNPN and CDR2 is SVGIG (reference sequence). This CDR3 has 13 residues.

This clonotype registers medium-sized by frequency. The chain uses TRBV28 and TRBJ2-1; no DNA is available, so the TRBD2 call from TCRdb remains unchecked. This CDR3 comprises 16 residues. Per germline, CDR1 MDHEN and CDR2 SYDVKM. CDR3: CASSRTSGRYNNEQFF. Full variable domain (rest looked up from reference TRBV28 and TRBJ2-1): DVKVTQSSRYLVKRTGEKVFLECVQDMDHENMFWYRQDPGLGLRLIYFSYDVKMKEKGDIPEGYSVSREKKERFSLILESASTNQTSMYLCASSRTSGRYNNEQFFGPGTRLTVL.